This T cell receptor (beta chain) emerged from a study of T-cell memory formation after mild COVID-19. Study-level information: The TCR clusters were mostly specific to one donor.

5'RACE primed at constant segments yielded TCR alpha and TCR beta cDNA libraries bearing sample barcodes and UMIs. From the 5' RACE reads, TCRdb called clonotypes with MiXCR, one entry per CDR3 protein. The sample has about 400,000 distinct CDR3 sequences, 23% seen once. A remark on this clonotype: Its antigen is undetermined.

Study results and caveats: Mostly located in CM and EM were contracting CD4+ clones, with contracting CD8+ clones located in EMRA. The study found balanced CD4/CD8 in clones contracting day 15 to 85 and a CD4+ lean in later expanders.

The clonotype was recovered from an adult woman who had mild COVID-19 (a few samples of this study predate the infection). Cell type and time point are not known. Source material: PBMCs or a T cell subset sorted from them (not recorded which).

CDR3 in DNA: TGTGCCAGCAGTGAGTCTCGCCGTCGGAATCCCCCTCCCAAAAACATTCAGTACTTC. This sequence encodes CASSESRRRNPPPKNIQYF. This chain connects TRBV2 to TRBJ2-4; no firm D call. The CDR3 has 19 residues. Trimming left V 3 bases short and J 2 bases short, with 23 bases between. Germline V lookup: CDR1 SNHLY, CDR2 FYNNEI.